This TCR beta chain was obtained from a study of OX40 agonist ivuxolimab in advanced cancers. Clones were sequenced by immunoSEQ multiplex PCR, and TCRdb holds only the in-frame ones, with some missing. The data hold 77,000 or so clones, with 87% observed a single time. Germline-derived CDR1 and CDR2 are MNHEY and SMNVEV (reference sequence). Trimming cost V 5 bases and J 3 bases; bases outside gene matches: 8. This CDR3 region has 15 residues. Sequencing used CD4+ or CD8+ T cells sorted from blood, obtained in a trial of the OX40 agonist ivuxolimab. The TCR was taken from an adult with an advanced solid tumor such as melanoma, head and neck, liver or kidney cancer. The chain carries TRBV27 and TRBJ2-7; 9 positions match TRBD1. This CDR3 reads CASSPPGTGIYEQYF. The CDR3 region has the DNA TGTGCCAGCAGTCCACCCGGGACAGGGATCTACGAGCAGTACTTC.